Listed here are 6 T cell receptor beta chains from one sample, sequenced in a study of T cell responses to AZD1222 COVID-19 vaccine. The data were produced by immunoSEQ multiplex PCR, yet TCRdb's version contains in-frame clones alone and is incomplete. The top ten clones hold 4.2% of a sample with more than 95,000 clones, more than 70% of them seen once. Sequenced material: peripheral blood, taken on day 0 of AZD1222 vaccination. Receptors originate from an adult in good health.

V and J are TRBV5-1 and TRBJ1-4, with 8 bases that match TRBD1. CDR1 is SGHRS, CDR2 YFSETQ, per germline. The CDR3 extends over 15 amino acids. The junction had 13 bases not matched to a gene; V was cut back by 5 bases and J by 10 bases. The CDR3 DNA is TGCGCCAGCAGTCTACTCACAGGGGGGCAAGGAAAACTGTTTTTT. Amino acids: CASSLLTGGQGKLFF.

This clone occurred once. The chain has TRBV5-1 and TRBJ1-5; weak D call: TRBD1 (6 bases). CDR3 length equals 14 residues. Trimming removed 0 bases at V and 6 bases at J, with 10 bases between. Germline loops: CDR1 SGHRS, CDR2 YFSETQ. In DNA, the CDR3 is TGCGCCAGCAGCTTGGACGGAGGGGGTCAGCCCCAGCATTTT. Its translation is CASSLDGGGQPQHF.

With regard to this clone: Mismatch with germline at one junction end may stem from a read error. The chain recombines TRBV4-2 with TRBJ2-3; D may be TRBD2 (7 bases). This CDR3 spans 13 amino acids. CDR1 is LGHNA, CDR2 YNFKEQ, per germline. CDR3 coding DNA: TGTGCCACCAGCGGGGACATAGGGGATACGCAGTATTTT. This sequence encodes CATSGDIGDTQYF.

This clone was detected only a few times. The chain employs TRBV30 and TRBJ1-6; 8 nucleotides align to TRBD1. CDR3 length: 14 residues. The J segment lost 7 bases and the V segment lost 3 bases, leaving 5 bases of the junction unmatched. Germline assignment: CDR1 GTSNPN and CDR2 SVGIG (reference sequence). DNA for the CDR3: TGTGCCTGGAGGTGGGGACAGGAAAATTCACCCCTCCACTTT. Protein product: CAWRWGQENSPLHF.

The rearrangement links TRBV9 to TRBJ2-5, with D possibly TRBD2 on 6 matching bases. The V gene lost 0 bases and the J gene lost 5 bases, with 17 bases spanning the gap. Germline V lookup: CDR1 SGDLS, CDR2 YYNGEE. This CDR3 is built from 16 residues. The CDR3 DNA is TGTGCCAGCAGCGTAGGCCGCGGGACCGGCTGGGAGACCCAGTACTTC. Translating gives CASSVGRGTGWETQYF.

This clone occurred a few times. The chain has TRBV5-1 and TRBJ1-2; no clear D gene. Trimming took off 1 base at V and 3 bases at J, with 13 bases between the two ends. Germline V gives CDR1 SGHRS, CDR2 YFSETQ. The CDR3 runs 15 residues. The CDR3 here is CASSLLGSPDYGYTF. CDR3 DNA sequence: TGCGCCAGCAGCTTGCTAGGCAGTCCGGACTATGGCTACACCTTC.